This T cell receptor beta chain was identified in a study of T cell clonality in common variable immunodeficiency. Deletions cut 2 bases from V and 7 bases from J, with 14 bases between. The germline gives CDR1 SGHDN, CDR2 FVKESK. CDR3 length: 14 amino acids. In its sample, this clone was seen many times. Read data end 3 residues before the CDR3 end; the end is taken from the germline J gene. Heparinized whole blood, roughly 5 to 8.5 ml, came from each donor. Assay: immunoSEQ multiplex PCR; the TCRdb copy retains only in-frame clones and omits some. The record shows 40,000 to 50,000 clones for this sample, with no singletons present.

This receptor was taken from a person aged 18 to 70 in good health. What was sequenced was peripheral blood mononuclear cells. The chain is built from TRBV14 and TRBJ2-5; D gene unclear. CDR3 protein: CASSQSSSSGTQYF. The sequenced CDR3 bases are TGTGCCAGCAGCCAATCTAGTTCCAGTGGGACC. The variable domain in full, with the rest retrieved from reference TRBV14 and TRBJ2-5, is EAGVTQFPSHSVIEKGQTVTLRCDPISGHDNLYWYRRVMGKEIKFLLHFVKESKQDESGMPNNRFLAERTGGTYSTLKVQPAELEDSGVYFCASSQSSSSGTQYFGPGTRLLVL.